Below, 5 T cell receptor beta chains from the same sample are listed, as sequenced in a study of patients and donors after allogeneic stem cell transplantation. MiXCR was run by TCRdb on the RT-PCR reads, yielding one entry per CDR3 protein. The sample lists over 400,000 distinct CDR3 sequences, around 15% occurring once. The source material was blood, either unsorted or a sorted T cell fraction (not recorded which). Receptors originate from a human donor who was either an allogeneic HSCT recipient or a stem cell or donor lymphocyte infusion donor (not recorded which). It is not recorded whose cells these are; they may come from a transplant donor.

The V call is TRBV24-1, the J call TRBJ2-3, with 10 nucleotides matching TRBD2. The CDR3 loop spans 15 amino acids. Germline trimming cut 4 bases from V and 2 bases from J; bases unmatched to any gene: 2. Germline V gene sequence: CDR1 KGHDR, CDR2 SFDVKD. CDR3 region: CATSEAGGTTDTQYF. CDR3 nucleotide sequence: TGTGCCACCAGTGAAGCGGGGGGGACCACAGATACGCAGTATTTT.

In this sample, this clonotype turned up many times. The rearrangement links TRBV20-1 to TRBJ1-1; D not resolved. The V end lost 6 bases, the J end lost 0 bases, and 17 bases lay between the germline ends. The CDR3 length is 15 residues. Germline CDR1 is DFQATT and CDR2 is SNEGSKA (reference sequence). Here the CDR3 DNA reads TGCAGTGCCTCAATTATGGCGCAAATGAACACTGAAGCTTTCTTT. Its protein product is CSASIMAQMNTEAFF.

This chain joins TRBV5-1 and TRBJ2-1; D is unclear. Trimming stripped 0 bases from V and 2 bases from J, with 6 bases between. From germline, CDR1 is SGHRS and CDR2 YFSETQ. This CDR3 has 14 amino acids. In DNA form, the CDR3 reads TGCGCCAGCAGCTTGGTGGGGACCTACAATGAGCAGTTCTTC. Translating it yields CASSLVGTYNEQFF.

This clonotype showed up just a few times. The chain recombines TRBV4-2 with TRBJ2-1; 11 bases are a match to TRBD1. Germline trimming cut 4 bases from V and 7 bases from J; bases unmatched to any gene: 6. This CDR3 contains 15 residues. The germline V gene encodes CDR1 LGHNA and CDR2 YNFKEQ. CDR3 coding DNA: TGTGCCAGCAGCCGCGGGACAGGGGGTGGAAATGAGCAGTTCTTC. Amino acid sequence: CASSRGTGGGNEQFF.

The chain carries TRBV3-1 and TRBJ1-4; 8 positions match TRBD1. This CDR3 has 14 residues. Germline values: CDR1 LGHDT, CDR2 YNNKEL (reference sequence). V trimming: 4 bases; J trimming: 3 bases; junction bases outside the gene matches: 1. As DNA, the CDR3 is TGTGCCAGCAGCCGGGACAGGCCTAATGAAAAACTGTTTTTT. It codes for CASSRDRPNEKLFF.